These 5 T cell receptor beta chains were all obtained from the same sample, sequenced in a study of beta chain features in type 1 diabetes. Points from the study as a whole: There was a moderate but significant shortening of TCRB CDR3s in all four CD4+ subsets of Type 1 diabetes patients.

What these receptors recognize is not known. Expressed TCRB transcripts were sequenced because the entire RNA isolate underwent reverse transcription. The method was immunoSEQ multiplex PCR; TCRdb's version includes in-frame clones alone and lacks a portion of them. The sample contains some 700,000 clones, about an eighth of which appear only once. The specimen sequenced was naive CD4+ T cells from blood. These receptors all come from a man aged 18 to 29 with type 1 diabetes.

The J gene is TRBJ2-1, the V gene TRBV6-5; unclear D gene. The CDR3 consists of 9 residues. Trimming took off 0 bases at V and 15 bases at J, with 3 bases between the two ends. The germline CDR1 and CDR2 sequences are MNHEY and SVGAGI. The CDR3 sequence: CASSYSGFF. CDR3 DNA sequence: TGTGCCAGCAGTTACTCGGGGTTCTTC.

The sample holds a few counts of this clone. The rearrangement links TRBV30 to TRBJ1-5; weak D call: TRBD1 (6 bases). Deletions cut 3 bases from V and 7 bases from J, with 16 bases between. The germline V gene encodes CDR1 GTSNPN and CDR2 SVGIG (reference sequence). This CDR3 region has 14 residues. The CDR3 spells CAWSLGGGEQPQHF. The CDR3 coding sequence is TGTGCCTGGAGCCTAGGGGGAGGGGAGCAGCCCCAGCATTTT.

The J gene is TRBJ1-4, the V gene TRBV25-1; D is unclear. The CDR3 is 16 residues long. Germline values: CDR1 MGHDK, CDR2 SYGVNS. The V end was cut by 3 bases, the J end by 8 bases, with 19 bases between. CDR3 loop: CASSEAGGNPHEKLFF. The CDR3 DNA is TGTGCCAGCAGTGAGGCAGGTGGCAATCCCCACGAAAAACTGTTTTTT.

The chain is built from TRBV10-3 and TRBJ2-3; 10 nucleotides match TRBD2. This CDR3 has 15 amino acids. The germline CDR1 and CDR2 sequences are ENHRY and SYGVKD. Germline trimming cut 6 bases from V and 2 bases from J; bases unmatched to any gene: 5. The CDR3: CAISSSGGPTDTQYF. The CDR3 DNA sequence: TGTGCCATCAGCTCTAGCGGGGGCCCCACAGATACGCAGTATTTT.

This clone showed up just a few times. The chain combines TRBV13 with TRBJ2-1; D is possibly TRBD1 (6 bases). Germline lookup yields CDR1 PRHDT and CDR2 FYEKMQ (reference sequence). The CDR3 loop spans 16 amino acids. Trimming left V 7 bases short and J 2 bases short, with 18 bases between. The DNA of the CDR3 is TGTGCCAGCACCCCCCTCGCCAGGGGCGCCTACAATGAGCAGTTCTTC. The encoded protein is CASTPLARGAYNEQFF.